The rows below give T cell receptor beta chains drawn from one sample of a study of shared clonotypes between healthy human individuals. Method: immunoSEQ multiplex PCR; TCRdb's copy keeps in-frame clones and lacks some. The top ten hold about 24% of the sample, which has approximately 720,000 clones, around 90% seen once. The material sequenced was naive CD8+ T cells sorted from blood. All receptors come from a young man in good health. CDR3s include the opening cysteine and the closing phenylalanine or tryptophan. D genes are given only for firm matches. Clone size is given for some rows only: seen once, a few or many times, or a class if the clone is expanded.

j_call: TRBJ1-1; d_call: NA; clone_size: NA; v_call: TRBV28; cdr3_aa: CASSLLRIMNTEAFF; cdr3_nt: TGTGCCAGCAGTTTATTGCGGATCATGAACACTGAAGCTTTCTTT
j_call: TRBJ2-7; d_call: TRBD1; clone_size: NA; v_call: TRBV6-6; cdr3_aa: CASSYSGQGSYEQYF; cdr3_nt: TGTGCCAGCAGTTACTCTGGACAGGGTAGCTACGAGCAGTACTTC
j_call: TRBJ2-1; d_call: TRBD2; clone_size: NA; v_call: TRBV27; cdr3_aa: CASSSSLAGGEQFF; cdr3_nt: TGTGCCAGCAGTTCTTCACTAGCGGGGGGCGAGCAGTTCTTC
j_call: TRBJ2-5; d_call: NA; clone_size: NA; v_call: TRBV7-6; cdr3_aa: CASSTRFGETQYF; cdr3_nt: TGTGCCAGCAGCACTAGATTTGGGGAGACCCAGTACTTC
j_call: TRBJ2-3; d_call: NA; clone_size: once; v_call: TRBV29-1; cdr3_aa: CSVETERQGWDTQYF; cdr3_nt: TGCAGCGTTGAAACGGAACGCCAGGGCTGGGATACGCAGTATTTT
j_call: TRBJ2-1; d_call: NA; clone_size: NA; v_call: TRBV6-4; cdr3_aa: CASSDPLAGEQFF; cdr3_nt: TGTGCCAGCAGTGACCCCCTAGCAGGAGAGCAGTTCTTC
j_call: TRBJ2-2; d_call: NA; clone_size: NA; v_call: TRBV19; cdr3_aa: CASSLLTRTASTGELFF; cdr3_nt: TGTGCCAGTAGTCTTTTGACCCGGACCGCTTCGACCGGGGAGCTGTTTTTT
j_call: TRBJ1-5; d_call: NA; clone_size: once; v_call: TRBV28; cdr3_aa: CASSNSLWQPQHF; cdr3_nt: TGTGCCAGCAGTAACTCCCTATGGCAGCCCCAGCATTTT
j_call: TRBJ2-7; d_call: NA; clone_size: NA; v_call: TRBV29-1; cdr3_aa: CSVVSVGRAYEQYF; cdr3_nt: TGCAGCGTTGTTTCGGTGGGACGGGCCTACGAGCAGTACTTC
j_call: TRBJ1-1; d_call: NA; clone_size: once; v_call: TRBV5-5; cdr3_aa: CASSSGQEAFF; cdr3_nt: TGTGCCAGCAGCTCAGGACAGGAAGCTTTCTTT
j_call: TRBJ2-1; d_call: TRBD1; clone_size: NA; v_call: TRBV11-3; cdr3_aa: CASSLGQGALYEQFF; cdr3_nt: TGTGCCAGCAGCTTGGGGCAGGGGGCGCTTTATGAGCAGTTCTTC
j_call: TRBJ2-2; d_call: NA; clone_size: NA; v_call: TRBV6-6; cdr3_aa: CASGHRVPGELFF; cdr3_nt: TGTGCCAGCGGCCATAGGGTCCCCGGGGAGCTGTTTTTT
j_call: TRBJ2-7; d_call: TRBD1; clone_size: NA; v_call: TRBV5-4; cdr3_aa: CASSLPGQGLYEQYF; cdr3_nt: TGTGCCAGCAGCTTACCGGGACAGGGGTTATACGAGCAGTACTTC
j_call: TRBJ2-7; d_call: NA; clone_size: once; v_call: TRBV18; cdr3_aa: CASSPVDKTYEQYF; cdr3_nt: TGTGCCAGCTCACCAGTTGACAAAACCTACGAGCAGTACTTC
j_call: TRBJ1-1; d_call: NA; clone_size: NA; v_call: TRBV10-1; cdr3_aa: CASSDGRQREDEAFF; cdr3_nt: TGCGCCAGCAGTGATGGGCGCCAACGGGAGGACGAAGCTTTCTTT
j_call: TRBJ2-7; d_call: NA; clone_size: NA; v_call: TRBV11-2; cdr3_aa: CASSLVAGGGYEQYF; cdr3_nt: TGTGCCAGCAGCTTAGTGGCAGGGGGGGGATACGAGCAGTACTTC
j_call: TRBJ2-3; d_call: TRBD1; clone_size: NA; v_call: TRBV4-1; cdr3_aa: CASSPGQGSDTQYF; cdr3_nt: TGCGCCAGCAGCCCTGGACAGGGCTCAGATACGCAGTATTTT
j_call: TRBJ2-2; d_call: NA; clone_size: once; v_call: TRBV7-9; cdr3_aa: CASSPPGQNTGELFF; cdr3_nt: TGTGCCAGCAGCCCCCCGGGACAGAACACCGGGGAGCTGTTTTTT
j_call: TRBJ2-5; d_call: TRBD1; clone_size: NA; v_call: TRBV29-1; cdr3_aa: CSVEFRGLLETQYF; cdr3_nt: TGCAGCGTTGAGTTCAGGGGGCTTCTAGAGACCCAGTACTTC
j_call: TRBJ1-2; d_call: TRBD1; clone_size: NA; v_call: TRBV7-2; cdr3_aa: CASSPPAGQGTYGYTF; cdr3_nt: TGTGCCAGCAGCCCACCTGCGGGACAGGGGACCTATGGCTACACCTTC
j_call: TRBJ1-5; d_call: NA; clone_size: NA; v_call: TRBV27; cdr3_aa: CASSSRQRDSNQPQHF; cdr3_nt: TGTGCCAGCAGTTCACGACAAAGAGATAGCAATCAGCCCCAGCATTTT